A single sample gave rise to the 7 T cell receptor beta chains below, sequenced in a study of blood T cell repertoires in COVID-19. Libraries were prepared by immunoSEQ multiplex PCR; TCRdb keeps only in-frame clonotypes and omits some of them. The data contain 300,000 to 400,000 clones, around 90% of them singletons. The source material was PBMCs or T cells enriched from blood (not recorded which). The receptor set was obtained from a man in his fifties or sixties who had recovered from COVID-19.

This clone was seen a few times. The CDR3 bases are TGCGCCAGCAGTCAATCGGCGGACTCGAAGAACACTGAAGCTTTCTTT. It codes for CASSQSADSKNTEAFF. The chain combines TRBV23-1 with TRBJ1-1; D is uncertain. TRBV23-1 is placed among ORFs of uncertain function. This CDR3 contains 16 residues. Trimming left V 0 bases short and J 1 base short, with 12 bases between.

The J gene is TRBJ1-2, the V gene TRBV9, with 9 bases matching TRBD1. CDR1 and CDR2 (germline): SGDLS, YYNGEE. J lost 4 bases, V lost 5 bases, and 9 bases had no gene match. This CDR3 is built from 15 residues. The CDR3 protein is CASSLRQGGSYGYTF. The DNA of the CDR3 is TGTGCCAGCAGTCTTAGACAGGGGGGAAGCTATGGCTACACCTTC.

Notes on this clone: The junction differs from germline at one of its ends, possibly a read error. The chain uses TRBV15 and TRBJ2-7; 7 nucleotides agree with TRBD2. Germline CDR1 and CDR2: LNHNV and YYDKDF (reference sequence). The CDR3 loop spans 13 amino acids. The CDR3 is CATSRDRRGRLQF. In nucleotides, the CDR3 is TGTGCCACCAGCAGAGACCGGCGGGGGAGGCTTCAATTC.

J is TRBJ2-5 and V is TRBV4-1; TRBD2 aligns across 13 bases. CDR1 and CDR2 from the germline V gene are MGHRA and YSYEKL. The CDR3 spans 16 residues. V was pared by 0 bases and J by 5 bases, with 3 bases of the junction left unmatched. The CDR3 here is CASSQDQLAGGETQYF. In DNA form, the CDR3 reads TGCGCCAGCAGCCAAGATCAACTAGCGGGAGGGGAGACCCAGTACTTC.

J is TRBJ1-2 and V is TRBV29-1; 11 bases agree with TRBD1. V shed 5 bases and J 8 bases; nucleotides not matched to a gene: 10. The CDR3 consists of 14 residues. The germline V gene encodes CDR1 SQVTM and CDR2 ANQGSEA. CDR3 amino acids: CSVYMIGTGGGYTF. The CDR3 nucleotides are TGCAGCGTTTATATGATAGGGACAGGGGGAGGCTACACCTTC.

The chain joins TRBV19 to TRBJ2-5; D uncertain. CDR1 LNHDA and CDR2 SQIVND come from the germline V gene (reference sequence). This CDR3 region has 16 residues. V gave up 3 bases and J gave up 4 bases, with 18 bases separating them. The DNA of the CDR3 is TGTGCCAGTAGTATTGACGGTCGGGTGGCCGGAGAGACCCAGTACTTC. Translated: CASSIDGRVAGETQYF.

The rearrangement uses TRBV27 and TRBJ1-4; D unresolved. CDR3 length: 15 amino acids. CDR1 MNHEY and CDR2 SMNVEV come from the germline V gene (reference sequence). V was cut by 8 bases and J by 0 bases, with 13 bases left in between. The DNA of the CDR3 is TGTGCCAGCCAGAATCGGGGTGCAACTAATGAAAAACTGTTTTTT. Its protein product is CASQNRGATNEKLFF.